Presented here are 7 T cell receptor beta chains from one specimen sequenced in a study of CD8 T cells in ankylosing spondylitis. A single record per CDR3 protein comes from TCRdb applying MiXCR to the 5' RACE reads. The sample carries about 140,000 distinct CDR3 sequences, 8% to 9% recorded once. Sequenced input: synovial fluid, either unsorted or a sorted T cell fraction (not recorded which). Source of these receptors: a male donor with ankylosing spondylitis.

This clonotype was seen ten or more times. The genes are TRBV7-2 and TRBJ1-6; D unresolved. CDR3 length: 15 residues. With 5 bases removed from V and 0 bases from J, the gap between germline ends came to 8 bases. Germline V gene lookup returns CDR1 SGHTA and CDR2 FQGNSA. The DNA of the CDR3 is TGTGCCAGCAGCGCCCGGAGCTCCTATAATTCACCCCTCCACTTT. This translates into CASSARSSYNSPLHF.

This clonotype showed up many times. The chain employs TRBV5-1 and TRBJ1-5; D is unresolved. V lost 0 bases to trimming and J lost 3 bases, with 4 bases between them. The germline gives CDR1 SGHRS, CDR2 YFSETQ. The CDR3 runs 13 residues. This CDR3 is CASSLDNNQPQHF. The CDR3 DNA reads as TGCGCCAGCAGCTTGGACAACAATCAGCCCCAGCATTTT.

The sample holds many counts of this clonotype. The V call is TRBV4-1, the J call TRBJ1-2; a weak D match, TRBD1 (5 bases). This CDR3 spans 15 amino acids. Germline V gene lookup returns CDR1 MGHRA and CDR2 YSYEKL. The germline V and J ends were trimmed by 4 bases and 6 bases, with 18 bases remaining between them. This CDR3 is CASSPPDRRRDGYTF. The CDR3 DNA is TGCGCCAGCAGCCCCCCCGACCGGCGCAGGGATGGCTACACCTTC.

This clonotype was detected only a few times. The V gene is TRBV7-9, the J gene TRBJ2-4, with D perhaps TRBD2 (5 bases). Germline V gene lookup returns CDR1 SEHNR and CDR2 FQNEAQ (reference sequence). This CDR3 region has 16 residues. The V gene lost 6 bases and the J gene lost 2 bases, with 17 bases spanning the gap. CDR3 coding DNA: TGTGCCAGCAGTCCACTAGTCAGCTCCTCCAAAAACATTCAGTACTTC. Protein product: CASSPLVSSSKNIQYF.

V and J are TRBV20-1 and TRBJ1-6; D is unclear. Germline V gene sequence: CDR1 DFQATT, CDR2 SNEGSKA (reference sequence). Between the trimmed V and J ends, which lost 4 bases and 0 bases, there was a span of 10 bases. There are 15 residues in the CDR3. CDR3 amino acids: CSATNLRSYNSPLHF. CDR3 DNA: TGCAGTGCTACCAACTTGCGCTCCTATAATTCACCCCTCCACTTT.

This clonotype was counted a few times. The chain recombines TRBV2 with TRBJ1-1; D perhaps matches TRBD1 (6 bases). The V gene lost 1 base and the J gene lost 1 base, with 13 bases spanning the gap. The germline gives CDR1 SNHLY, CDR2 FYNNEI. This CDR3 has 16 amino acids. DNA for the CDR3: TGTGCCAGCAGTGAAGACGCAGGGGCTGGGAACACTGAAGCTTTCTTT. Residues: CASSEDAGAGNTEAFF. Filled out from reference TRBV2 and TRBJ1-1, the complete variable domain reads EPEVTQTPSHQVTQMGQEVILRCVPISNHLYFYWYRQILGQKVEFLVSFYNNEISEKSEIFDDQFSVERPDGSNFTLKIRSTKLEDSAMYFCASSEDAGAGNTEAFFGQGTRLTVV.

This clonotype was seen repeatedly, ten times or more. The chain employs TRBV12-3 or TRBV12-4 and TRBJ2-4; a weak D match, TRBD2 (5 bases). CDR3 length equals 16 residues. The germline V and J ends were trimmed by 2 bases and 0 bases, with 11 bases remaining between them. CDR3 bases: TGTGCCAGCAGTTTACGGGGATTGCTAGCCAAAAACATTCAGTACTTC. This sequence encodes CASSLRGLLAKNIQYF.